This record looks at one T cell receptor (beta chain) sequence and its context. Germline CDR1 and CDR2: MNHEY and SVGAGI. The CDR3 spans 15 residues. V lost 4 bases, J lost 4 bases, and 8 bases stayed unmatched. The entry originates in a study of blood T cell repertoires in COVID-19. The overall study: From T cells, B-cell-depleted T cells, or PBMCs came the material, which was cDNA or gDNA.

Method: immunoSEQ multiplex PCR; TCRdb's copy keeps in-frame clones and lacks some. The sample has roughly 150,000 clones, roughly 80% seen once. The chain couples TRBV6-5 to TRBJ2-3; 7 bases fit TRBD2. The sample was peripheral blood. This clonotype originated in a woman older than 75 with acute or convalescent COVID-19. The CDR3 nucleotides are TGTGCCAGCAGTTCTATGACTAGCTCCGCAGATACGCAGTATTTT. This codes for CASSSMTSSADTQYF.